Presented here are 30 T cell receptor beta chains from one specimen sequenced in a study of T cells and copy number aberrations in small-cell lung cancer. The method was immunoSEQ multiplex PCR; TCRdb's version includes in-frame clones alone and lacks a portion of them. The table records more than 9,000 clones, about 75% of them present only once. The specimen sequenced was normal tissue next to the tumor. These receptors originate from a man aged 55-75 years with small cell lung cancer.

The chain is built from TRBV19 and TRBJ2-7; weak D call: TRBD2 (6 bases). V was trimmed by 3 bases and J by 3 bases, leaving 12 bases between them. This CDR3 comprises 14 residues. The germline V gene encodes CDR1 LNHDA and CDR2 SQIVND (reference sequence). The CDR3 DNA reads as TGTGCCAGTAGTATTTCTAGCGCGAGCTACGAGCAGTACTTC. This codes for CASSISSASYEQYF. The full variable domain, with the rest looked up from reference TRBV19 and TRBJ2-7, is DGGITQSPKYLFRKEGQNVTLSCEQNLNHDAMYWYRQDPGQGLRLIYYSQIVNDFQKGDIAEGYSVSREKKESFPLTVTSAQKNPTAFYLCASSISSASYEQYFGPGTRLTVT.

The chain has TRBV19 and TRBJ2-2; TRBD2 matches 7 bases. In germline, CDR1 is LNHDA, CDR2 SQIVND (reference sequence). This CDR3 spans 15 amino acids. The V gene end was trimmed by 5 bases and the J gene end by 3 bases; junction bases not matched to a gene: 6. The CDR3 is CASSPPGRDTGELFF. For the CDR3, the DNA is TGTGCCAGTAGTCCCCCTGGGAGGGACACCGGGGAGCTGTTTTTT.

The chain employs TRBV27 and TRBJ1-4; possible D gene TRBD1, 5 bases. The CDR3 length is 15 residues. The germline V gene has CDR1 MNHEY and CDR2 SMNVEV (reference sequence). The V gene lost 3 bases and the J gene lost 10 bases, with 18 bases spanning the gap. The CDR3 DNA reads TGTGCCAGCAGTTTTAGCGGCGGGGTGGGGGGAAAACTGTTTTTT. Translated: CASSFSGGVGGKLFF.

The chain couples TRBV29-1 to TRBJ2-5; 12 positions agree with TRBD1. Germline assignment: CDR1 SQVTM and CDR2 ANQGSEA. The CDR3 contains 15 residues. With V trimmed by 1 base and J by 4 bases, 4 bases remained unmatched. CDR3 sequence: CSVEGGTGGTETQYF. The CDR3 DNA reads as TGCAGCGTTGAAGGGGGGACAGGGGGCACAGAGACCCAGTACTTC. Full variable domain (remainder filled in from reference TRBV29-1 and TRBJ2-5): SAVISQKPSRDICQRGTSLTIQCQVDSQVTMMFWYRQQPGQSLTLIATANQGSEATYESGFVIDKFPISRPNLTFSTLTVSNMSPEDSSIYLCSVEGGTGGTETQYFGPGTRLLVL.

The CDR3 DNA follows: TGTGCCAGCTCACCCAAGGAGCCGAAAGAGACCCAGTACTTC. This translates into CASSPKEPKETQYF. The chain recombines TRBV18 with TRBJ2-5; D gene unclear. The CDR3 has 14 amino acids. The ends were cut back, 3 bases at V and 3 bases at J, with 11 bases in the middle. The germline CDR1 and CDR2 sequences are KGHSH and LQKENI.

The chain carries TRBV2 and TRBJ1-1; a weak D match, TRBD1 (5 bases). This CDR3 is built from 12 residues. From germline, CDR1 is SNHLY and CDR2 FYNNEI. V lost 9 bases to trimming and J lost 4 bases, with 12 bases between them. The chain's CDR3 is CARGPGTTEAFF. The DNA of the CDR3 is TGTGCCAGAGGTCCGGGGACCACTGAAGCTTTCTTT.

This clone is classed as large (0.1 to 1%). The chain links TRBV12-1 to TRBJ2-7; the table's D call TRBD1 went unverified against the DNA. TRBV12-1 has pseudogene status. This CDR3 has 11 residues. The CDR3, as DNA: TGTGCCAGCAGCCCCCACTACGAGCAGTACTTC. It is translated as CASSPHYEQYF.

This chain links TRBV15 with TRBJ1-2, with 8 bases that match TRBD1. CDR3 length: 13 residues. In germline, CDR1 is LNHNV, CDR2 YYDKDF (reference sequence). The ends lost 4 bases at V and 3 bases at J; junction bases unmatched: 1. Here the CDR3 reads CATSTGQDYGYTF. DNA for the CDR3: TGTGCCACCAGCACGGGACAGGACTATGGCTACACCTTC.

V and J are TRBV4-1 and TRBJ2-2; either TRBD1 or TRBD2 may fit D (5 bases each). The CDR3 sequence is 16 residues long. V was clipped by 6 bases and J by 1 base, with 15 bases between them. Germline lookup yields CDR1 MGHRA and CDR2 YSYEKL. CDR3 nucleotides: TGCGCCAGCAGACCAAGAGGGACGGGGAACACCGGGGAGCTGTTTTTT. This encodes CASRPRGTGNTGELFF.

DNA of the CDR3: TGTGCCATCAGTCGACAGGGGGAAAATCAGCCCCAGCATTTT. Its protein is CAISRQGENQPQHF. The chain recombines TRBV10-3 with TRBJ1-5; TRBD1 matches at 9 bases. The CDR3 runs to 14 residues. The germline gives CDR1 ENHRY, CDR2 SYGVKD. V trimming: 5 bases; J trimming: 4 bases; junction bases outside the gene matches: 3.

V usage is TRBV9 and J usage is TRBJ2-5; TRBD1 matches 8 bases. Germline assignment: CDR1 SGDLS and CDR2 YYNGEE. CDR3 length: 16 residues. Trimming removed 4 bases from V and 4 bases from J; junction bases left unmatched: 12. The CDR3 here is CASSSSPQGARETQYF. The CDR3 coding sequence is TGTGCCAGCAGCTCCTCCCCTCAGGGGGCGAGAGAGACCCAGTACTTC.

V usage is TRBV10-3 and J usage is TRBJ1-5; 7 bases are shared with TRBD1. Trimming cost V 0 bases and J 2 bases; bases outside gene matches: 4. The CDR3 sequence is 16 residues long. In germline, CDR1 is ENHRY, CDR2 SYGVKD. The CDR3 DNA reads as TGTGCCATCAGTGAGTCGACAGGGAGTGGCAATCAGCCCCAGCATTTT. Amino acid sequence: CAISESTGSGNQPQHF.

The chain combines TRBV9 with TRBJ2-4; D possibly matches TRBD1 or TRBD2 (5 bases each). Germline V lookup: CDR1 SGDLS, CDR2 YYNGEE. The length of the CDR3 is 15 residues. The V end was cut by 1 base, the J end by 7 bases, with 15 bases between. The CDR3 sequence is CASSVMGLGTNIQYF. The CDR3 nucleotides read TGTGCCAGCAGCGTAATGGGCTTGGGGACGAACATTCAGTACTTC.

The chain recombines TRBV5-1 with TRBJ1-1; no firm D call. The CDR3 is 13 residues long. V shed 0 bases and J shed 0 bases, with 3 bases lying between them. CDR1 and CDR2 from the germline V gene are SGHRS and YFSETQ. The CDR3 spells CASSLDVNTEAFF. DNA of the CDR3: TGCGCCAGCAGCTTGGACGTGAACACTGAAGCTTTCTTT.

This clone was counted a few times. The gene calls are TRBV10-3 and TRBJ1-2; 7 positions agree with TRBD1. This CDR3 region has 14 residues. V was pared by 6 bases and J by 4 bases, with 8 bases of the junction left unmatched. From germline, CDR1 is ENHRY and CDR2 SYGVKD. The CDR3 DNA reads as TGTGCCATCAGCCCGCCAGGGGGATCCTATGGCTACACCTTC. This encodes CAISPPGGSYGYTF.

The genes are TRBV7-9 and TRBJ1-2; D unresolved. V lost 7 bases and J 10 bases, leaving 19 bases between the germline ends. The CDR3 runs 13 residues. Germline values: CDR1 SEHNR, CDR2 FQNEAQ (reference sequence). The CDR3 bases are TGTGCCAGCATCGGGCCACGGACGAGAACCTACACCTTC. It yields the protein CASIGPRTRTYTF.

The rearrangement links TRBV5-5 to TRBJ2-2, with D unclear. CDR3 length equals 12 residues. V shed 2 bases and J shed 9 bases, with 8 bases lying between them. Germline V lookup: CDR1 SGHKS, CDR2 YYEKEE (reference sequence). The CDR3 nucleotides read TGTGCCAGCAGCTTTGGTCCCCGGGAGCTGTTTTTT. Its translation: CASSFGPRELFF.

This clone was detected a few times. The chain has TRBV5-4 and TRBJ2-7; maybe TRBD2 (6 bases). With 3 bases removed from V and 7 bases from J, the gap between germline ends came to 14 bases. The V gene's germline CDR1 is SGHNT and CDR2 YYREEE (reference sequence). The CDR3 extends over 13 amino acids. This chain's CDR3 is CASSSERAGEQYF. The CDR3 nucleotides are TGTGCCAGCAGCTCGGAGCGGGCCGGGGAGCAGTACTTC.

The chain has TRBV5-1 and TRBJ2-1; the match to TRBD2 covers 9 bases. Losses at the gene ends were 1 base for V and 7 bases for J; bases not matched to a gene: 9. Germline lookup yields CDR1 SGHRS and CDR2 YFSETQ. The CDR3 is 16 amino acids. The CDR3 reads CASSLSSGGPWNEQFF. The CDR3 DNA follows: TGCGCCAGCAGCTTGAGTAGCGGGGGCCCCTGGAATGAGCAGTTCTTC.

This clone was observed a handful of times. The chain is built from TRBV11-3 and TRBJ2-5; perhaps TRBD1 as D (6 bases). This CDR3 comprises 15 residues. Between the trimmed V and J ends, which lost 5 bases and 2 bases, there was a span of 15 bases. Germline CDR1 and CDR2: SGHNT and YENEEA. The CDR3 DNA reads TGTGCCAGCAGCCAGGGACAAAGAGGGCAAGAGACCCAGTACTTC. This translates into CASSQGQRGQETQYF. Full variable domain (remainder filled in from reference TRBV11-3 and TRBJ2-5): EAGVVQSPRYKIIEKKQPVAFWCNPISGHNTLYWYLQNLGQGPELLIRYENEEAVDDSQLPKDRFSAERLKGVDSTLKIQPAELGDSAVYLCASSQGQRGQETQYFGPGTRLLVL.

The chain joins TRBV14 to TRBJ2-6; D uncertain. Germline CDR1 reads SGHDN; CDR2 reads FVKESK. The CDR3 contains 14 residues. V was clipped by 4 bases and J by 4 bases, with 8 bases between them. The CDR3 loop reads CASSRVGGANVLTF. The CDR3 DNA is TGTGCCAGCAGCCGGGTAGGCGGGGCCAACGTCCTGACTTTC.

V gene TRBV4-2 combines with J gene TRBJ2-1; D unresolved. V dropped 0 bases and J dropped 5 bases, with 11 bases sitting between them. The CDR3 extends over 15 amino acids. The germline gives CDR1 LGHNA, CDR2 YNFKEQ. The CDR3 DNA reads TGTGCCAGCAGCCAAGACGAGGCAGGACACAATGAGCAGTTCTTC. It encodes CASSQDEAGHNEQFF.

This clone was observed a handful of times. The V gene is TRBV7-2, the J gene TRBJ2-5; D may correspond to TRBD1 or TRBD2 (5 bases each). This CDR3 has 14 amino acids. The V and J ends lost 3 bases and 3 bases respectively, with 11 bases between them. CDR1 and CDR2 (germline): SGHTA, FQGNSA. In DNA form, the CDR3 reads TGTGCCAGCAGCTTGCGAGGGGTAAAAGAGACCCAGTACTTC. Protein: CASSLRGVKETQYF.

The CDR3 nucleotides read TGTGCCAGCAGTTTTACTTACCAGGGGGGTGCCTACGAGCAGTACTTC. It yields the protein CASSFTYQGGAYEQYF. V and J are TRBV28 and TRBJ2-7, with a possible D match to TRBD1 (7 bases). CDR1 is MDHEN and CDR2 is SYDVKM in the germline V gene. The CDR3 spans 16 residues. Trimming took off 3 bases at V and 2 bases at J, with 17 bases between the two ends.

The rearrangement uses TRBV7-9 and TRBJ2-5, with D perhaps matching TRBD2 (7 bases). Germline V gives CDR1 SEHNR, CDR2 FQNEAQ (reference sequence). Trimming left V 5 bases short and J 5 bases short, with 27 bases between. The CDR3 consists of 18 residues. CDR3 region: CASSNQTRALRGGETQYF. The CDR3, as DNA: TGTGCCAGCAGCAACCAAACCCGGGCCTTAAGGGGGGGGGAGACCCAGTACTTC.

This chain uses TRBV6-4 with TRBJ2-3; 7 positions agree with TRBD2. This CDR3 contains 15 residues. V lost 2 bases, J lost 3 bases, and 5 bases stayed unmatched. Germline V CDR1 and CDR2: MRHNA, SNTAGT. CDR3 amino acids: CASSDGASGTDTQYF. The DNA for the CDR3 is TGTGCCAGCAGTGACGGCGCTAGCGGTACAGATACGCAGTATTTT.

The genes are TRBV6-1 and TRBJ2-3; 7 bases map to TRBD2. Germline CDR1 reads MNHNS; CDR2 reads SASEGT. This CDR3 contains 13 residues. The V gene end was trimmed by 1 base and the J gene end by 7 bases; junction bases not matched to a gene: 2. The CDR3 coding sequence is TGTGCCAGCAGTGAAGGGACTAGGAATACGCAGTATTTT. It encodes CASSEGTRNTQYF.

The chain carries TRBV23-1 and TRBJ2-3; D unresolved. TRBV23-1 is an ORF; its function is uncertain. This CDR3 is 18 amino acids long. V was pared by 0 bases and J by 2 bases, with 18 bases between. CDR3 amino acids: CASSQSPWCPEFTDTQYF. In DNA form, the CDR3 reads TGCGCCAGCAGTCAATCCCCCTGGTGTCCGGAGTTCACAGATACGCAGTATTTT.

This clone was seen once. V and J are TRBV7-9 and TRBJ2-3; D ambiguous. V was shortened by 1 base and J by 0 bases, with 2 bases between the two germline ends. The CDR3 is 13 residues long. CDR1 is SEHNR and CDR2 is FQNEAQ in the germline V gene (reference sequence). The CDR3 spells CASSLDSTDTQYF. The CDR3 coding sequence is TGTGCCAGCAGCTTAGATAGCACAGATACGCAGTATTTT.

This chain's CDR3 is CASSIGTSFGGELFF. CDR3 nucleotides: TGTGCCAGCAGCATCGGGACTAGTTTTGGCGGGGAGCTGTTTTTT. This chain uses TRBV5-5 with TRBJ2-2; 8 bases are shared with TRBD2. Germline V lookup: CDR1 SGHKS, CDR2 YYEKEE (reference sequence). Trimming at V came to 4 bases and at J to 7 bases, leaving 9 bases not matched to a gene. The CDR3 runs to 15 residues.